This T cell receptor (beta chain) appears in the sequencing data of a study of cytomegalovirus exposure and HLA in healthy donors. The CDR3 consists of 15 residues. Germline V gene data show CDR1 as MDHEN and CDR2 as SYDVKM. Trimming took 8 bases from V and 4 from J, leaving 17 bases between them. The study's findings and limits: About 87% or about 30% of the time was how often most TCR beta V segments were productive, according to an earlier analysis. Analysis was carried out at a later point, and it linked a missense DCLRE1C variant to TCR beta V- and J-gene trimming.

PCR employed 60 Vbeta and 13 Jbeta primers. This table comes from immunoSEQ multiplex PCR, and its TCRdb copy is limited to in-frame clones, with some not included. The sample comprises 150,000 to 200,000 clones, roughly 80% of which are singletons, and around 1.3% rests with the top ten. About this clone itself: Antigen unknown.

The chain joins TRBV28 to TRBJ1-4; D perhaps matches TRBD1 (6 bases). This clonotype was sampled from a woman in her twenties or thirties in good health and CMV-seronegative. The sample consisted of PBMCs. The CDR3: CASRGGDWGNEKLFF. In DNA, the CDR3 is TGTGCCAGCCGAGGGGGGGATTGGGGTAATGAAAAACTGTTTTTT.